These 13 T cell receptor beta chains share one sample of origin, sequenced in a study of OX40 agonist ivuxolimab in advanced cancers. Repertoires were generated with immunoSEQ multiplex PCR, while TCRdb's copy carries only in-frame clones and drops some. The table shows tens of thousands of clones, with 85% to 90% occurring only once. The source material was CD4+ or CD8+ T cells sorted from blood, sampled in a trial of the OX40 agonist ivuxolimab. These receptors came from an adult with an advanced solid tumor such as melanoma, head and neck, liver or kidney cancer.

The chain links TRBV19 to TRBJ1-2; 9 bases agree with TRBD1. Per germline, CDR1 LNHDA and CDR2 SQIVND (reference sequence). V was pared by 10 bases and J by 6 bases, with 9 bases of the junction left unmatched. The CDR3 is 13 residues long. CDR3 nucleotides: TGTGCCACCCTCGGACAGGGGTGGGATGGCTACACCTTC. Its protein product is CATLGQGWDGYTF.

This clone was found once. The DNA for the CDR3 is TGTGCCATCAGTGACCCGGGACCCCAGTACTTC. Its protein is CAISDPGPQYF. The chain has TRBV10-3 and TRBJ2-7; D is tentatively TRBD1 or TRBD2 (5 bases each). V was pared by 3 bases and J by 10 bases, with 10 bases between. In germline, CDR1 is ENHRY, CDR2 SYGVKD. The CDR3 extends over 11 amino acids.

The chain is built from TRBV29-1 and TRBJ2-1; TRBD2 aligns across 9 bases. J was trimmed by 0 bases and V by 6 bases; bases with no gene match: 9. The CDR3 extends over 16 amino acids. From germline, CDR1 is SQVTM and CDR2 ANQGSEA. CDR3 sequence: CSVSGGSGSSYNEQFF. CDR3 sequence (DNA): TGCAGCGTCTCGGGGGGTAGCGGGAGCTCCTACAATGAGCAGTTCTTC.

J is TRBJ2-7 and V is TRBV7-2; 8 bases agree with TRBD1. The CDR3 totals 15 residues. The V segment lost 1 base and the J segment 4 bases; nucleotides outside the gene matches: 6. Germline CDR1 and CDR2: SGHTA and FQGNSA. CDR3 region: CASSLDFRGQYEQYF. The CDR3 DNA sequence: TGTGCCAGCAGCTTAGATTTCAGGGGGCAGTACGAGCAGTACTTC.

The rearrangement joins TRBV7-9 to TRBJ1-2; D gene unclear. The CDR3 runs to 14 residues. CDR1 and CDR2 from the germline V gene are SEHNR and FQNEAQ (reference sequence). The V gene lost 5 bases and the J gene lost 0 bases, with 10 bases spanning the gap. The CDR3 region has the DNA TGTGCCAGCAGCCAACAGTGGCCTAACTATGGCTACACCTTC. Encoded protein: CASSQQWPNYGYTF. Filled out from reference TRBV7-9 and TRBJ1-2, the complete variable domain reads DTGVSQNPRHKITKRGQNVTFRCDPISEHNRLYWYRQTLGQGPEFLTYFQNEAQLEKSRLLSDRFSAERPKGSFSTLEIQRTEQGDSAMYLCASSQQWPNYGYTFGSGTRLTVV.

CDR3 loop: CASSTDGFVRFF. For the CDR3, the DNA is TGTGCCAGCAGCACCGACGGTTTCGTCAGGTTCTTC. The genes are TRBV2 and TRBJ2-1; no firm D call. The CDR3 is made up of 12 amino acids. In germline, CDR1 is SNHLY, CDR2 FYNNEI. The V gene lost 6 bases and the J gene lost 15 bases, with 18 bases spanning the gap. The entire variable domain, with the rest obtained from reference TRBV2 and TRBJ2-1, is as follows: EPEVTQTPSHQVTQMGQEVILRCVPISNHLYFYWYRQILGQKVEFLVSFYNNEISEKSEIFDDQFSVERPDGSNFTLKIRSTKLEDSAMYFCASSTDGFVRFFGPGTRLTVL.

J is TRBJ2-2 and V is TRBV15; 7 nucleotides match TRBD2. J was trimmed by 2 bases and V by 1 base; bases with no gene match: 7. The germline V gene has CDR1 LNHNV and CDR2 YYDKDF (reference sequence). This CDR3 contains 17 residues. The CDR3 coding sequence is TGTGCCACCAGCAGAGGGGGGGGTAGCGGAAACACCGGGGAGCTGTTTTTT. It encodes CATSRGGGSGNTGELFF.

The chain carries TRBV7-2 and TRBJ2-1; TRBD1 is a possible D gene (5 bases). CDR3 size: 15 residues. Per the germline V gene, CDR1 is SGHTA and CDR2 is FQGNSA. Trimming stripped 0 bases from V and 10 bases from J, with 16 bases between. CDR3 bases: TGTGCCAGCAGCTTAGCCGGCAGGGTGAGTGCGGAGCAGTTCTTC. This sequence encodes CASSLAGRVSAEQFF.

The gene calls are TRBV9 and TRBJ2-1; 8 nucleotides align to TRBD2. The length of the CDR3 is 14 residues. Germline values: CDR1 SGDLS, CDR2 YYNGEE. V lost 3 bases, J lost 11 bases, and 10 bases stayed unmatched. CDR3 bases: TGTGCCAGCAGCGCATCACCGACTAGCGACCAGCAGTTCTTC. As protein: CASSASPTSDQQFF.

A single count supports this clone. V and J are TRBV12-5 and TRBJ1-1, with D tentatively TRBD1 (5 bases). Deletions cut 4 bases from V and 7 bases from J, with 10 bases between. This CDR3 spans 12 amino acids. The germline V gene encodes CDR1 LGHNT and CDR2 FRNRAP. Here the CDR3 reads CASGSVGGEAFF. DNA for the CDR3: TGTGCTAGTGGTTCGGTCGGGGGTGAAGCTTTCTTT.

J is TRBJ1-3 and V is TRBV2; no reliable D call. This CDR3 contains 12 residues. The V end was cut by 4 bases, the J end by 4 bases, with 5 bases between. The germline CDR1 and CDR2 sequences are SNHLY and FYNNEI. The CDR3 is CASSVLGNTIYF. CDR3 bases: TGTGCCAGCAGTGTATTGGGAAACACCATATATTTT. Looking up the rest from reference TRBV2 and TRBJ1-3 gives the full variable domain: EPEVTQTPSHQVTQMGQEVILRCVPISNHLYFYWYRQILGQKVEFLVSFYNNEISEKSEIFDDQFSVERPDGSNFTLKIRSTKLEDSAMYFCASSVLGNTIYFGEGSWLTVV.

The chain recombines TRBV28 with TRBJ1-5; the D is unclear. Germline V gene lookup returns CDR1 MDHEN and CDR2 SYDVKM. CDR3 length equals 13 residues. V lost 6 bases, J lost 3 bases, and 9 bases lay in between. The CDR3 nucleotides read TGTGCCAGCAGCTGGGCCGACAATCAGCCCCAGCATTTT. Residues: CASSWADNQPQHF.

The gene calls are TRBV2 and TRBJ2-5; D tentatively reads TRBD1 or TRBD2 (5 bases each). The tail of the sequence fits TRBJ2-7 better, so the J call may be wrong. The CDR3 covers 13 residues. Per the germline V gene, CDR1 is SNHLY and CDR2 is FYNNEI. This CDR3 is CASTIQGAGEQYF. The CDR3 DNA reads TGTGCCAGCACCATTCAGGGTGCGGGCGAGCAGTACTTC.